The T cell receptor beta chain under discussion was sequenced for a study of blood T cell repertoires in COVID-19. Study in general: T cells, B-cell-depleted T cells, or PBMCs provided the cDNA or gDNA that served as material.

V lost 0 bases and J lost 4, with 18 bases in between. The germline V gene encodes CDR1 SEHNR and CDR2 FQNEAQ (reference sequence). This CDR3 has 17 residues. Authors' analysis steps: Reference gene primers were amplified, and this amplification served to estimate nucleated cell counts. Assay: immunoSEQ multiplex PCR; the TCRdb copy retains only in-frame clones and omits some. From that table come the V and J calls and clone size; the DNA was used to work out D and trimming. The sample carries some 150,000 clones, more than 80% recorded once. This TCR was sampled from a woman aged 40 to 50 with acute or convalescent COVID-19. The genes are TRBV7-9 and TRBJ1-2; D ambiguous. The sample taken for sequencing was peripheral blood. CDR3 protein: CASSLAGTARVGYGYTF. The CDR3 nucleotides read TGTGCCAGCAGCTTAGCCGGAACAGCGAGGGTAGGCTATGGCTACACCTTC.